This entry is about one T cell receptor (beta chain). Which antigen it targets is not known. No much larger clone is present one base from it, and per-base qualities are unavailable. The CDR3 regions of human TCRbeta chains were subjected to immunosequencing. Concerning the study's data processing: TCRs in the repertoires were matched against a reference library of SARS-CoV-2-specific TCRs that had been generated with the MIRA antigen-specificity platform. Breadth was defined as the fraction of unique TCRs that were SARS-CoV-2-associated. Depth was defined as the fraction of total T cells that were SARS-CoV-2-associated. Using the MIRA data, each spike-specific TCR was assigned both to the spike region to which the TCR was reactive and to a CD4 or CD8 class. Log10-transformed breadth and depth values were compared by one-way ANOVA with Sidak's multiple comparisons tests. Imported from immuneACCESS, the table was reduced by TCRdb to in-frame sequences with V and J called. These copies leave out some clones; in studies compared against another copy, an unresolved V gene accounts for under half, and the cause of the remainder is not known. V, J and clone size are taken as reported in that table, and D and trimming were inferred from the DNA itself. This sample lists 40,000 to 50,000 clones; around 88% were detected once. The top ten clonotypes cover 25% of the sample.

The time point label on this specimen signifies: about 28 days (+/-7) after the second vaccine dose. Because spike-specific TCR depth and breadth did not differ between the two schedules, AZD1222 recipients who got a second dose at roughly 4 weeks were pooled with those who got a second dose at roughly 12 weeks. Vaccinee samples came from UK trials COV001 and COV002, including a single-blind randomized controlled phase 2/3 trial of AZD1222 (ChAdOx1 nCoV-19) in healthy adults. For TCRbeta chain sequencing, PBMC samples from trial participants were taken at day 0 and at day 28 after the second dose. The sample is drawn from a study of T cell responses to AZD1222 COVID-19 vaccine (dated by TCRdb to the early 2020s). Background for the entire study: TCR sequencing covered about 230 trial participants: 200 to 210 given two doses of AZD1222 and approximately 26 given two doses of MenACWY control vaccine. Enrollment into the trials was organized by age into subgroups of 18-55, 56-69 and 70-plus years, and those subgroups contained roughly 150, 30 and 60 TCR-sequenced participants, respectively. Overall study outcomes, separate from this receptor: Vaccine-associated CD4 TCRs spanned the whole spike protein, with dominant responses in regions 160-218 and 743-854. Because no samples from the day 14 peak response were available, repertoires could be characterized only after the peak T cell response. Conclusions about previously exposed vaccinees are limited, since just a handful of AZD1222 recipients were seropositive for SARS-CoV-2 at baseline. The 56-69-year group was small, and its depth increase did not reach significance, likely because of low power. After two AZD1222 doses, both the breadth and the depth of spike-specific TCRs were significantly higher than at day 0 and than in MenACWY recipients. Most participants were white British and females outnumbered males, and the authors suggested that clonal diversity may have been underestimated. Epitopes outside the regions mutated in the B.1.351 and B.1.1.7 variants were reportedly recognized by nearly half of the unique spike-specific TCRs.

The sequences come from peripheral blood, collected 28 days after the second AZD1222 dose. The receptor's source is an adult who received the AZD1222 COVID-19 vaccine.

The sequenced DNA is TGTGCCAGCAGCCAGGGTGAGCAGTACTTC. It codes for CASSQGEQYF. The chain couples TRBV11-1 to TRBJ2-7; a tentative D call is TRBD1 (5 bases match). Per the germline V gene (reference sequence), SGHAT is the CDR1 and FQDESV is the CDR2. The V end loses 5 bases and the J end loses 7 bases, and a stretch of 6 bases separates them. From the cysteine through the phenylalanine, the CDR3 covers 10 amino acids. Just CDR3 DNA is preserved here, 30 bases in frame from base 1.